The next 20 T cell receptor beta chains were all read from a single sample in a study of PD-1 blockade in classical Hodgkin lymphoma. Specified time point: cycle 4 day 1 (C4D1), after 5 to 7 weeks of nivolumab. Each patient's relapse followed autologous stem cell transplantation, and brentuximab vedotin exposure varied. Clones were sequenced by immunoSEQ multiplex PCR, and TCRdb holds only the in-frame ones, with some missing. The data show 13,000 to 15,000 clones, 65% to 85% seen once. The sequencing used peripheral blood mononuclear cells (PBMCs), collected before the fourth cycle of nivolumab. The receptor set was obtained from a human donor with classical Hodgkin lymphoma.

V is TRBV4-3 and J is TRBJ2-3; 11 bases agree with TRBD2. After removal of 0 bases from V and 10 bases from J, the junction contained 12 bases not matched to a gene. This CDR3 is built from 17 residues. Germline values: CDR1 LGHNA, CDR2 YSLEER. The CDR3, as DNA: TGCGCCAGCAGCCAAGACAGTCCCCCTAGCGGGGGGTTCTCGCAGTATTTT. It encodes CASSQDSPPSGGFSQYF.

This clone showed up just once. The rearrangement joins TRBV29-1 to TRBJ2-2; 11 positions match TRBD2. V gave up 0 bases and J gave up 5 bases; unmatched junction bases: 8. The germline V gene encodes CDR1 SQVTM and CDR2 ANQGSEA. This CDR3 contains 17 residues. CDR3 sequence: CSVEDRLAGGGTGELFF. The CDR3 nucleotides read TGCAGCGTTGAAGATCGGCTAGCGGGGGGAGGGACCGGGGAGCTGTTTTTT.

The chain employs TRBV11-2 and TRBJ2-3; 8 bases line up with TRBD1. The CDR3 is 17 residues long. Germline-derived CDR1 and CDR2 are SGHAT and FQNNGV. J was trimmed by 4 bases and V by 5 bases; bases with no gene match: 14. Here the CDR3 DNA reads TGTGCCAGCAGCCGACGTTCCGGGACAGGTGGCGCAGATACGCAGTATTTT. Its protein product is CASSRRSGTGGADTQYF.

The genes are TRBV6-4 and TRBJ2-3; perhaps D is TRBD1 or TRBD2 (5 bases each). This CDR3 spans 15 amino acids. CDR1 is MRHNA, CDR2 SNTAGT, per germline. The ends were cut back, 3 bases at V and 1 base at J, with 11 bases in the middle. CDR3 DNA sequence: TGTGCCAGCAGTGAGGGACCACAAGGCACAGATACGCAGTATTTT. Its translation: CASSEGPQGTDTQYF.

This sequence joins TRBV4-2 and TRBJ2-7, with 12 bases fitting TRBD2. V was clipped by 4 bases and J by 0 bases; unmatched bases: 7. The CDR3 spans 17 residues. The V gene's germline CDR1 is LGHNA and CDR2 YNFKEQ. The CDR3, as DNA: TGTGCCAGCAGCCCGTCTAGCGGGGGGGCCTTCTCCTACGAGCAGTACTTC. This codes for CASSPSSGGAFSYEQYF.

The chain carries TRBV5-1 and TRBJ2-1, with D perhaps matching TRBD1 (6 bases). The length of the CDR3 is 16 residues. With 4 bases removed from V and 6 bases from J, the gap between germline ends came to 20 bases. CDR1 SGHRS and CDR2 YFSETQ come from the germline V gene. The CDR3: CASSPPIQGPGNEQFF. The DNA for the CDR3 is TGCGCCAGCAGCCCACCCATACAGGGACCCGGCAATGAGCAGTTCTTC.

The DNA for the CDR3 is TGTGCCAGCAGTGAAACAGATAGCAATCAGCCCCAGCATTTT. Amino acid sequence: CASSETDSNQPQHF. The chain couples TRBV2 to TRBJ1-5; D unclear. Trimming removed 2 bases at V and 0 bases at J, with 5 bases between. Germline V gene lookup returns CDR1 SNHLY and CDR2 FYNNEI. The CDR3 length is 14 residues.

This chain uses TRBV28 with TRBJ1-1, with D unresolved. V was pared by 4 bases and J by 1 base, with 16 bases between. This CDR3 is built from 16 residues. CDR1 and CDR2 from the germline V gene are MDHEN and SYDVKM. CDR3 sequence: CASSSKHIAANTEAFF. In DNA, the CDR3 is TGTGCCAGCAGTTCAAAACATATAGCGGCGAACACTGAAGCTTTCTTT.

V is TRBV9 and J is TRBJ1-1, with D unclear. The CDR3 is made up of 14 amino acids. CDR1 and CDR2 (germline): SGDLS, YYNGEE. The V gene lost 2 bases and the J gene lost 4 bases, with 12 bases spanning the gap. The CDR3 loop is CASSVGPTGTEAFF. DNA for the CDR3: TGTGCCAGCAGCGTTGGCCCAACGGGCACTGAAGCTTTCTTT.

V is TRBV6-5 and J is TRBJ2-4; TRBD2 agrees at 7 bases. From germline, CDR1 is MNHEY and CDR2 SVGAGI. The CDR3 is 13 amino acids. Losses at the gene ends were 5 bases for V and 11 bases for J; bases not matched to a gene: 9. CDR3: CASSNPRGGLQYF. In nucleotides, the CDR3 is TGTGCCAGCAGTAATCCGAGGGGAGGGCTTCAGTACTTC.

This chain joins TRBV9 and TRBJ2-1, with 7 nucleotides matching TRBD1. J was trimmed by 4 bases and V by 0 bases; bases with no gene match: 4. The CDR3 contains 15 residues. Germline lookup yields CDR1 SGDLS and CDR2 YYNGEE. CDR3 in amino acids: CASSVAGTAYNEQFF. CDR3 nucleotides: TGTGCCAGCAGCGTAGCCGGGACAGCTTACAATGAGCAGTTCTTC.

This rearrangement joins TRBV2 to TRBJ2-2, with D unresolved. V lost 1 base, J lost 4 bases, and 7 bases lay in between. Germline V CDR1 and CDR2: SNHLY, FYNNEI. This CDR3 is built from 14 residues. CDR3 sequence: CASSEGRFTGELFF. Here the CDR3 DNA reads TGTGCCAGCAGTGAAGGCAGGTTCACCGGGGAGCTGTTTTTT.

The rearrangement uses TRBV27 and TRBJ2-5, with 9 nucleotides matching TRBD2. The CDR3 totals 13 residues. J gave up 9 bases and V 7 bases, and 9 bases lay outside the gene matches. Germline CDR1 and CDR2: MNHEY and SMNVEV (reference sequence). The CDR3 region is CASMASGVGAQYF. For the CDR3, the DNA is TGTGCCAGCATGGCTAGCGGGGTGGGGGCCCAGTACTTC.

This chain uses TRBV7-9 with TRBJ1-4, with 9 nucleotides matching TRBD1. CDR1 SEHNR and CDR2 FQNEAQ come from the germline V gene (reference sequence). V dropped 5 bases and J dropped 8; count of bases not matched to a gene: 6. This CDR3 is 14 amino acids long. This CDR3 reads CASSVGQGVEKLFF. CDR3 nucleotides: TGTGCCAGCAGCGTGGGACAGGGTGTGGAAAAACTGTTTTTT.

Note on this clone: Compared with germline, one end of the junction differs, possibly owing to a read error. The chain joins TRBV7-7 to TRBJ2-2, with D uncertain. This CDR3 region has 14 residues. The germline V gene encodes CDR1 SSHAT and CDR2 FNYEAQ (reference sequence). Here the CDR3 DNA reads TGTGCTAGCAGCTTATTCCAGGCTCCCGGGGAGCTGTTTTTT. Protein product: CASSLFQAPGELFF.

The chain is built from TRBV10-3 and TRBJ1-4; 11 nucleotides align to TRBD1. This CDR3 is built from 17 residues. Germline CDR1 ENHRY, CDR2 SYGVKD. The trim removed 3 bases at V and 2 bases at J, leaving 5 bases unmatched. CDR3 amino acids: CAISERTGGTTNEKLFF. The CDR3 DNA reads TGTGCCATCAGTGAAAGGACAGGGGGCACGACTAATGAAAAACTGTTTTTT.

The genes are TRBV7-6 and TRBJ2-2; the D gene could be TRBD1 or TRBD2 (5 bases each). Germline assignment: CDR1 SGHVS and CDR2 FNYEAQ. The germline V and J ends were trimmed by 5 bases and 3 bases, with 22 bases remaining between them. CDR3 length: 18 residues. CDR3 amino acids: CASSLRDDVMFDTGELFF. Here the CDR3 DNA reads TGTGCCAGCAGCCTACGGGACGATGTAATGTTTGACACCGGGGAGCTGTTTTTT.

This clone turned up a few times. The chain links TRBV19 to TRBJ2-5; D remains unclear. The V and J ends lost 3 bases and 5 bases respectively, with 4 bases between them. Germline values: CDR1 LNHDA, CDR2 SQIVND (reference sequence). The CDR3 has 11 amino acids. CDR3: CASSISETQYF. The CDR3 nucleotides read TGTGCCAGTAGTATCAGTGAGACCCAGTACTTC.

CDR3 in DNA: TGTGCCAGCAGCCCACCGAGGGGAGGCACTGAAGCTTTCTTT. Amino acid sequence: CASSPPRGGTEAFF. The V gene is TRBV4-2, the J gene TRBJ1-1; D is possibly TRBD1 (5 bases). This CDR3 has 14 residues. Germline V gives CDR1 LGHNA, CDR2 YNFKEQ. The ends were cut back, 4 bases at V and 4 bases at J, with 13 bases in the middle.

The rearrangement uses TRBV28 and TRBJ2-3; D may be TRBD1 (5 bases). Germline V CDR1 and CDR2: MDHEN, SYDVKM. V was pared by 4 bases and J by 2 bases, with 13 bases between. This CDR3 region has 15 residues. For the CDR3, the DNA is TGTGCCAGCAGTTATGACAGAGGCTCCACAGATACGCAGTATTTT. This translates into CASSYDRGSTDTQYF. Complete variable domain (other parts from reference TRBV28 and TRBJ2-3): DVKVTQSSRYLVKRTGEKVFLECVQDMDHENMFWYRQDPGLGLRLIYFSYDVKMKEKGDIPEGYSVSREKKERFSLILESASTNQTSMYLCASSYDRGSTDTQYFGPGTRLTVL.